These 32 T cell receptor beta chains share one sample of origin, sequenced in a study of blood T cells in healthy people across ages (dated by TCRdb to the mid-2010s). The receptor library was made with 5' RACE. TCRdb records Illumina HiSeq 2500 as the sequencer. The second PCR ran for roughly 7 to 12 cycles and used a J-beta primer mix along with a sample-barcoded 5' primer. TCRdb applied fastp at Q25 and MiXCR to the public reads, then kept only in-frame beta chains. CDR3 protein duplicates are merged, each entry listing the most common genes and DNA. The sample table records roughly 800,000 distinct CDR3 sequences; under 40% of these occur just once. The top ten constitute 10% to 15% of the sample. Sequencing input: blood. These receptor sequences come from a man aged 18 to 29 in good health.

J is TRBJ2-7 and V is TRBV20-1; D may be TRBD1 (6 bases). The V end was cut by 3 bases, the J end by 0 bases, with 12 bases between. CDR3 length equals 14 residues. Germline assignment: CDR1 DFQATT and CDR2 SNEGSKA (reference sequence). This CDR3 reads CSASDRPSSYEQYF. In DNA, the CDR3 is TGCAGTGCTAGCGACAGGCCGAGCTCCTACGAGCAGTACTTC.

This clonotype was seen more than once but under ten times. This chain uses TRBV4-3 with TRBJ1-2; tentative D call: TRBD1 (5 bases). CDR1 and CDR2 from the germline V gene are LGHNA and YSLEER. Between the trimmed V and J ends, which lost 2 bases and 2 bases, there was a span of 12 bases. The CDR3 is 15 amino acids. CDR3 DNA: TGCGCCAGCAGCCAACTAGAGGGGTGGAACTATGGCTACACCTTC. The encoded protein is CASSQLEGWNYGYTF.

The V gene is TRBV6-5, the J gene TRBJ1-4, with 9 bases aligning to TRBD1. The V segment lost 0 bases and the J segment 5 bases; nucleotides outside the gene matches: 13. This CDR3 contains 19 residues. Per the germline V gene, CDR1 is MNHEY and CDR2 is SVGAGI. The DNA for the CDR3 is TGTGCCAGCAGTTACTCGAGACAGGGGGGGGGAAAACTCAATGAAAAACTGTTTTTT. Translating it yields CASSYSRQGGGKLNEKLFF.

The chain recombines TRBV9 with TRBJ2-2; D is uncertain. Germline CDR1 is SGDLS and CDR2 is YYNGEE. The CDR3 totals 16 residues. Trimming cost V 0 bases and J 2 bases, with 11 bases left between them. In DNA form, the CDR3 reads TGTGCCAGCAGCGTAGATAATAGCAGAAACACCGGGGAGCTGTTTTTT. Amino acids: CASSVDNSRNTGELFF.

A few counts support this clonotype. The chain couples TRBV7-2 to TRBJ2-7, with a possible D match to TRBD2 (6 bases). With the DNA end fitting TRBJ2-4 better, the J assignment may be wrong. Germline CDR1 SGHTA, CDR2 FQGNSA. The CDR3 loop spans 16 amino acids. The CDR3 nucleotides are TGTGCCAGCAGCTTAGGCCTCCTAGCGTCCAAAAACATTCAGTACTTC. Translation gives CASSLGLLASKNIQYF.

This rearrangement joins TRBV27 to TRBJ2-6, with D possibly matching TRBD2 (5 bases). The CDR3 is 17 amino acids. V dropped 0 bases and J dropped 4 bases, with 13 bases sitting between them. Germline CDR1 and CDR2: MNHEY and SMNVEV (reference sequence). CDR3 residues: CASSLSAKGGGANVLTF. The CDR3 DNA sequence: TGTGCCAGCAGTTTATCGGCTAAGGGCGGGGGGGCCAACGTCCTGACTTTC.

The CDR3 protein is CASSPYTGFDTQYF. Written as DNA, the CDR3 is TGTGCCAGCAGCCCATACACAGGGTTTGATACGCAGTATTTT. The chain employs TRBV7-3 and TRBJ2-3; perhaps TRBD1 as D (6 bases). Germline assignment: CDR1 SGHTA and CDR2 FQGTGA. CDR3 length equals 14 residues. V was pared by 5 bases and J by 6 bases, with 15 bases between.

The chain joins TRBV2 to TRBJ2-6; no reliable D call. V lost 2 bases, J lost 0 bases, and 11 bases lay in between. Germline assignment: CDR1 SNHLY and CDR2 FYNNEI. This CDR3 is built from 17 residues. The CDR3 here is CASSEWVTASGANVLTF. The CDR3 nucleotides are TGTGCCAGCAGTGAATGGGTGACCGCCTCTGGGGCCAACGTCCTGACTTTC.

In this sample, this clonotype turned up many times. The chain couples TRBV29-1 to TRBJ2-7; 8 bases line up with TRBD1. Germline V lookup: CDR1 SQVTM, CDR2 ANQGSEA. The CDR3 has 13 amino acids. With V trimmed by 5 bases and J by 5 bases, 8 bases remained unmatched. The CDR3 here is CSVPRTGYNEQYF. The CDR3 DNA reads TGCAGCGTTCCACGGACAGGGTACAACGAGCAGTACTTC.

In this sample, this clonotype turned up a few times. The chain combines TRBV6-2 or TRBV6-3 with TRBJ2-7; 8 bases fit TRBD1. The trim removed 4 bases at V and 2 bases at J, leaving 7 bases unmatched. This CDR3 is built from 15 residues. From germline, CDR1 is MNHEY and CDR2 SVGEGT. The CDR3 nucleotides read TGTGCCAGCAGTTCTCGGACAGGGTATACCTACGAGCAGTACTTC. Translated, it gives CASSSRTGYTYEQYF.

The chain joins TRBV20-1 to TRBJ2-1; 8 bases are a match to TRBD2. J gave up 10 bases and V 2 bases, and 13 bases lay outside the gene matches. Germline V CDR1 and CDR2: DFQATT, SNEGSKA (reference sequence). The CDR3 contains 15 residues. CDR3 DNA sequence: TGCAGTGCTAGATCGGTAGCGGGGAACGACTACGAGCAGTTCTTC. Translated: CSARSVAGNDYEQFF.

The chain combines TRBV2 with TRBJ2-1; a weak D match, TRBD2 (7 bases). CDR3 length equals 16 residues. Looked up from germline, CDR1 is SNHLY and CDR2 is FYNNEI. V was clipped by 0 bases and J by 0 bases, with 9 bases between them. The DNA for the CDR3 is TGTGCCAGCAGTGAAGCAGGGGGGGACTCCTACAATGAGCAGTTCTTC. It encodes CASSEAGGDSYNEQFF. Based on the CDR3 plus reference TRBV2 and TRBJ2-1, the full variable domain is EPEVTQTPSHQVTQMGQEVILRCVPISNHLYFYWYRQILGQKVEFLVSFYNNEISEKSEIFDDQFSVERPDGSNFTLKIRSTKLEDSAMYFCASSEAGGDSYNEQFFGPGTRLTVL.

Many counts were recorded for this clonotype. The chain combines TRBV5-8 with TRBJ2-1; TRBD1 agrees at 10 bases. CDR1 and CDR2 from the germline V gene are SGHTS and YDEGEE. The V segment lost 3 bases and the J segment 7 bases; nucleotides outside the gene matches: 10. This CDR3 region has 16 residues. The CDR3, as DNA: TGTGCCAGCAGCTCGCTTCGACAGGGGGCTCTTAATGAGCAGTTCTTC. Amino acids: CASSSLRQGALNEQFF.

A few counts support this clonotype. V gene TRBV7-9 combines with J gene TRBJ2-3, with 7 bases lining up with TRBD1. CDR1 is SEHNR, CDR2 FQNEAQ, per germline (reference sequence). V lost 6 bases, J lost 8 bases, and 8 bases stayed unmatched. CDR3 length: 13 residues. Here the CDR3 reads CASSLEGAGTQYF. The CDR3 nucleotides read TGTGCCAGCAGTCTAGAGGGGGCAGGTACGCAGTATTTT.

The J gene is TRBJ1-2, the V gene TRBV2; 9 bases align to TRBD1. Germline CDR1 reads SNHLY; CDR2 reads FYNNEI. The CDR3 is made up of 18 amino acids. V lost 8 bases, J lost 1 base, and 17 bases stayed unmatched. This chain's CDR3 is CASSRAPGQGLINYGYTF. As DNA, the CDR3 is TGTGCCAGCTCACGTGCCCCGGGACAGGGCCTAATTAACTATGGCTACACCTTC.

This chain joins TRBV9 and TRBJ2-7; D is perhaps TRBD1 or TRBD2 (5 bases each). There are 15 residues in the CDR3. Trimming took 2 bases from V and 7 from J, leaving 19 bases between them. Germline values: CDR1 SGDLS, CDR2 YYNGEE. DNA of the CDR3: TGTGCCAGCAGCGTCTATCAGGGAGCAAGCAATGAGCAGTACTTC. This codes for CASSVYQGASNEQYF.

V gene TRBV20-1 combines with J gene TRBJ2-1; D tentatively fits TRBD1 or TRBD2 (7 bases each). The J call is uncertain, as TRBJ2-7 better fits the DNA end. CDR3 length: 16 amino acids. The germline V gene encodes CDR1 DFQATT and CDR2 SNEGSKA (reference sequence). This CDR3 reads CSARDPGGGPSNEQYF. Written as DNA, the CDR3 is TGCAGTGCTAGAGATCCAGGGGGGGGACCTAGCAATGAGCAGTACTTC.

This clonotype was found a few times. The genes are TRBV20-1 and TRBJ2-5; D possibly corresponds to TRBD1 (6 bases). V lost 6 bases, J lost 4 bases, and 15 bases lay in between. Germline V lookup: CDR1 DFQATT, CDR2 SNEGSKA (reference sequence). The CDR3 loop spans 13 amino acids. CDR3 in DNA: TGCAGTGCGCAGACAGGTTCGGGAGAGACCCAGTACTTC. Amino acids: CSAQTGSGETQYF.

The V and J genes are TRBV6-1 and TRBJ2-2, with a weak D call TRBD2 (5 bases). The CDR3 sequence is 17 residues long. Trimming took 3 bases from V and 0 from J, leaving 14 bases between them. Germline assignment: CDR1 MNHNS and CDR2 SASEGT. Written as DNA, the CDR3 is TGTGCCAGCAGTGACCGACGGGAAAGACCGAACACCGGGGAGCTGTTTTTT. Residues: CASSDRRERPNTGELFF.

This clonotype was recorded many times. This chain links TRBV7-6 with TRBJ2-5; no reliable D call. Trimming took off 1 base at V and 3 bases at J, with 9 bases between the two ends. Germline V gives CDR1 SGHVS, CDR2 FNYEAQ. This CDR3 comprises 14 residues. The CDR3 DNA follows: TGTGCCAGCAGCTTAGTGTCTTCCGAAGAGACCCAGTACTTC. Translating it yields CASSLVSSEETQYF.

This chain joins TRBV4-3 and TRBJ2-1, with a tentative D call TRBD1 (5 bases). The CDR3 contains 16 residues. Germline V gene lookup returns CDR1 LGHNA and CDR2 YSLEER. Trimming stripped 1 base from V and 6 bases from J, with 16 bases between. In nucleotides, the CDR3 is TGCGCCAGCAGCCAAGGTGACCAGGGTGTTTTCAATGAGCAGTTCTTC. Its translation: CASSQGDQGVFNEQFF.

The sample holds many counts of this clonotype. V and J are TRBV20-1 and TRBJ2-3, with TRBD2 matching over 14 bases. The germline V gene has CDR1 DFQATT and CDR2 SNEGSKA (reference sequence). This CDR3 is 15 amino acids long. V lost 2 bases, J lost 7 bases, and 5 bases stayed unmatched. Written as DNA, the CDR3 is TGCAGTGCTAGAAGGACTAGCGGGGGGCTATATACGCAGTATTTT. It encodes CSARRTSGGLYTQYF.

The chain employs TRBV7-2 and TRBJ2-3; D uncertain. Germline values: CDR1 SGHTA, CDR2 FQGNSA. This CDR3 contains 17 residues. V lost 2 bases to trimming and J lost 0 bases, with 15 bases between them. The CDR3 DNA sequence: TGTGCCAGCAGCTTAAATGACCGTAGGGTTAGCACAGATACGCAGTATTTT. Translated: CASSLNDRRVSTDTQYF.

The chain carries TRBV6-6 and TRBJ1-2, with no clear D. CDR3 size: 17 residues. Trimming took off 0 bases at V and 2 bases at J, with 16 bases between the two ends. Germline lookup yields CDR1 MNHNY and CDR2 SVGAGI (reference sequence). CDR3 in DNA: TGTGCCAGCAGTTACTCCATCTCAGCTGGGCGGAACTATGGCTACACCTTC. Its protein product is CASSYSISAGRNYGYTF.

The V and J genes are TRBV29-1 and TRBJ1-1; D gene uncertain. Germline CDR1 reads SQVTM; CDR2 reads ANQGSEA. This CDR3 spans 12 amino acids. Trimming took off 2 bases at V and 8 bases at J, with 12 bases between the two ends. For the CDR3, the DNA is TGCAGCGTTGAAAGGCCAGTGAAGGAAGCTTTCTTT. Translated: CSVERPVKEAFF.

This clonotype was seen many times. The chain uses TRBV4-3 and TRBJ2-3; 10 bases fit TRBD2. Germline trimming cut 0 bases from V and 3 bases from J; bases unmatched to any gene: 6. The CDR3 contains 17 residues. CDR1 and CDR2 from the germline V gene are LGHNA and YSLEER. The CDR3 here is CASSQDSGTSETDTQYF. The CDR3 DNA reads TGCGCCAGCAGCCAAGATTCGGGGACTAGCGAAACAGATACGCAGTATTTT.

The chain combines TRBV27 with TRBJ2-7, with D tentatively TRBD1 or TRBD2 (7 bases each). The CDR3 contains 15 residues. CDR1 MNHEY and CDR2 SMNVEV come from the germline V gene (reference sequence). The V and J ends lost 5 bases and 4 bases respectively, with 18 bases between them. The CDR3 coding sequence is TGTGCCAGCAGTCCCCGGGGAGGGGGCTTTTACGAGCAGTACTTC. This encodes CASSPRGGGFYEQYF.

The chain is built from TRBV5-1 and TRBJ2-5, with D uncertain. Judging by the DNA end, TRBJ2-7 fits better; the J call may be wrong. Germline CDR1 is SGHRS and CDR2 is YFSETQ. The CDR3 covers 16 residues. Here the CDR3 reads CASSLYSLGSPCEQYF. CDR3 nucleotides: TGCGCCAGCAGCTTGTACTCTTTGGGAAGTCCGTGCGAGCAGTACTTC.

The table lists this clonotype with a few counts. The chain couples TRBV29-1 to TRBJ2-7; D possibly matches TRBD1 or TRBD2 (6 bases each). The CDR3 contains 18 residues. The germline V and J ends were trimmed by 0 bases and 4 bases, with 25 bases remaining between them. Germline V CDR1 and CDR2: SQVTM, ANQGSEA. The CDR3 protein is CSVEDRGQGVLLAYEQYF. The DNA of the CDR3 is TGCAGCGTTGAAGATCGGGGGCAGGGCGTCCTACTTGCGTACGAGCAGTACTTC.

This clonotype was recorded at least ten times. V and J are TRBV29-1 and TRBJ1-5; D remains ambiguous. Looked up from germline, CDR1 is SQVTM and CDR2 is ANQGSEA. V was cut by 4 bases and J by 0 bases, with 7 bases left in between. The length of the CDR3 is 13 residues. In DNA form, the CDR3 reads TGCAGCGTTGGGGGAAATAGCAATCAGCCCCAGCATTTT. Its translation is CSVGGNSNQPQHF.

The sample holds many counts of this clonotype. This sequence joins TRBV7-9 and TRBJ2-1, with D uncertain. The V end lost 5 bases, the J end lost 2 bases, and 13 bases lay between the germline ends. CDR1 and CDR2 (germline): SEHNR, FQNEAQ (reference sequence). CDR3 length equals 15 residues. CDR3 residues: CASSPPDATYNEQFF. In nucleotides, the CDR3 is TGTGCCAGCAGCCCCCCGGACGCAACCTACAATGAGCAGTTCTTC.

This clonotype has a handful of counts. The V gene is TRBV7-2, the J gene TRBJ1-2; no firm D call. The CDR3 is 15 residues long. The V and J ends lost 3 bases and 0 bases respectively, with 11 bases between them. CDR1 is SGHTA and CDR2 is FQGNSA in the germline V gene. CDR3 nucleotide sequence: TGTGCCAGCAGCTTCGCAGCCGGAACTAACTATGGCTACACCTTC. Its translation: CASSFAAGTNYGYTF.